This TCR beta chain was observed in a study of OX40 agonist ivuxolimab in advanced cancers. The CDR3 runs to 16 residues. After removal of 3 bases from V and 2 bases from J, the junction contained 5 bases not matched to a gene. Germline values: CDR1 KGHSH, CDR2 LQKENI. Generated by immunoSEQ multiplex PCR, the TCRdb table keeps only in-frame clones and is missing some. This repertoire shows 50,000 to 65,000 clones, over 80% found once; its top ten account for approximately 3.4%. The sample consisted of CD4+ or CD8+ T cells sorted from blood, taken in a trial of the OX40 agonist ivuxolimab. This sequence originates from an adult with an advanced solid tumor such as melanoma, head and neck, liver or kidney cancer. V usage is TRBV18 and J usage is TRBJ2-1; 9 bases match TRBD2. The CDR3 region is CASSPNSGGTYNEQFF. The CDR3 nucleotides read TGTGCCAGCTCACCTAATAGCGGGGGCACCTACAATGAGCAGTTCTTC.